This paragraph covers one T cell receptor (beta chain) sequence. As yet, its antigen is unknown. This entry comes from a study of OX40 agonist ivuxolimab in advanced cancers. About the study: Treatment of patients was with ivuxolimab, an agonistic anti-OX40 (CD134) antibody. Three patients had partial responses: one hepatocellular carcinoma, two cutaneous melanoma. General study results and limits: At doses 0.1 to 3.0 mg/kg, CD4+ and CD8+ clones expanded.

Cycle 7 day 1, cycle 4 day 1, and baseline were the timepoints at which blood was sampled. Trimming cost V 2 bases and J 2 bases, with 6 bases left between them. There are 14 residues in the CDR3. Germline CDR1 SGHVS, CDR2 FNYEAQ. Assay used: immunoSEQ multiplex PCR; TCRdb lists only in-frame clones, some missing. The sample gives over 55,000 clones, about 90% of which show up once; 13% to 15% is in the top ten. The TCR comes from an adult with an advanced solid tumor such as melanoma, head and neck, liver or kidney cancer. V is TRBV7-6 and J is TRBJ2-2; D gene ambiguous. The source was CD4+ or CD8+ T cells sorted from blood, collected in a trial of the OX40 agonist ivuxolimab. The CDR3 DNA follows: TGTGCCAGCAGCTTAACCGGAAACACCGGGGAGCTGTTTTTT. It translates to CASSLTGNTGELFF.